This T cell receptor beta chain was found in a study of T cells in Graves' hyperthyroidism and ophthalmopathy. Whole-study context: Peripheral blood draws took place at initial diagnosis, ahead of any treatment. Whole-study findings and limits: Blood also held most thyroid clonotypes expanded beyond 0.001. Ophthalmopathy onset followed model prediction by a median approximately 7 months.

CDR1 and CDR2 from the germline V gene are SNHLY and FYNNEI. V gave up 7 bases and J gave up 6 bases, with 10 bases separating them. CDR3 size: 12 residues. Newly diagnosed hyperthyroidism, duration under 2 months, in patients aged 18 to 65. Amplification of TCR beta CDR3 regions used RNA as the template. The study used the HTBI primer set for a first-round RT-PCR of the TCR CDR3. TCRdb itself ran the multiplex PCR reads through MiXCR, one entry per CDR3 protein. The sample consists of hundreds of thousands of distinct CDR3 sequences, more than 30% of them appearing once. This clonotype was counted ten times or more. The target antigen is unknown.

The sequenced material came from blood. The chain links TRBV2 to TRBJ1-5; D uncertain. This TCR derives from a man aged 18 to 30 with Graves' hyperthyroidism. This chain's CDR3 is CASKNMGQPQHF. The CDR3 region has the DNA TGTGCCAGCAAAAACATGGGTCAGCCCCAGCATTTT.